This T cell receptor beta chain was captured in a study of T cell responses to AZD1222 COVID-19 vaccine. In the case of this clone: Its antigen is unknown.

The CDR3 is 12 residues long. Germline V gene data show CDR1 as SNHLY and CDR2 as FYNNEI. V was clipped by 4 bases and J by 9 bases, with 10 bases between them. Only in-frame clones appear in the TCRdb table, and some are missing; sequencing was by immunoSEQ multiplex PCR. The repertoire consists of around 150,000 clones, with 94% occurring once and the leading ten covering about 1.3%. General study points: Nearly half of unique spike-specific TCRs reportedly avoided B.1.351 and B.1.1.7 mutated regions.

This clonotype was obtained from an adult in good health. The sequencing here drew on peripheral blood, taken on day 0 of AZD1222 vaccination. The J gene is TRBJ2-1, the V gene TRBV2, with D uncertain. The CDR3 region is CASSGDGGEQFF. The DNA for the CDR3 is TGTGCCAGCAGTGGTGATGGCGGTGAGCAGTTCTTC.